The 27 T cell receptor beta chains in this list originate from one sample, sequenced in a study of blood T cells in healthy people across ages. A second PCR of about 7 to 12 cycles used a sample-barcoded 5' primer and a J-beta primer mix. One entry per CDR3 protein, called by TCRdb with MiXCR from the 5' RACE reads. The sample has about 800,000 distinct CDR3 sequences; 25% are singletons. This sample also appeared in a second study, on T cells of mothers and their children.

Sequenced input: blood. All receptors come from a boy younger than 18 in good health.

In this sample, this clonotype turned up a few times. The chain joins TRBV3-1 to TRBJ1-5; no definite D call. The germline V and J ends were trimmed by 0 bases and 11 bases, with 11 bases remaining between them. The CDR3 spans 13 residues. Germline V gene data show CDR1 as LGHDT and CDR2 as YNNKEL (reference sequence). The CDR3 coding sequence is TGTGCCAGCAGCCAAGAAATAGACCGAGCCCAGCATTTT. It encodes CASSQEIDRAQHF. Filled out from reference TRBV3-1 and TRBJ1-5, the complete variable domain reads DTAVSQTPKYLVTQMGNDKSIKCEQNLGHDTMYWYKQDSKKFLKIMFSYNNKELIINETVPNRFSPKSPDKAHLNLHINSLELGDSAVYFCASSQEIDRAQHFGDGTRLSIL.

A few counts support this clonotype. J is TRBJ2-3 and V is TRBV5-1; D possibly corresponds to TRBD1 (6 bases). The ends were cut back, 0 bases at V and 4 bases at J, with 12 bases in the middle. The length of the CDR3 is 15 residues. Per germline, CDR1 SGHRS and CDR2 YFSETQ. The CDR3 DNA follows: TGCGCCAGCAGCTTGGAAGGGGGAAGCGCAGATACGCAGTATTTT. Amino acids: CASSLEGGSADTQYF.

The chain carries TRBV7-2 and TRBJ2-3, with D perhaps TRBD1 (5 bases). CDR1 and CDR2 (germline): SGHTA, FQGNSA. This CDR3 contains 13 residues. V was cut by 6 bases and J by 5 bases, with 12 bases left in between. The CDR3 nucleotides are TGTGCCAGCAGTTCTCTCAGGGTAGATACGCAGTATTTT. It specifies CASSSLRVDTQYF.

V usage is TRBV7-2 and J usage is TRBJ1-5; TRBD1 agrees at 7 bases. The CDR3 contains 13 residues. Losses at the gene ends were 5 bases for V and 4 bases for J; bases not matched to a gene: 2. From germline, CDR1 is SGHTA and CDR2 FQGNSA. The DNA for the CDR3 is TGTGCCAGCAGCCAGGGGGTGAATCAGCCCCAGCATTTT. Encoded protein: CASSQGVNQPQHF.

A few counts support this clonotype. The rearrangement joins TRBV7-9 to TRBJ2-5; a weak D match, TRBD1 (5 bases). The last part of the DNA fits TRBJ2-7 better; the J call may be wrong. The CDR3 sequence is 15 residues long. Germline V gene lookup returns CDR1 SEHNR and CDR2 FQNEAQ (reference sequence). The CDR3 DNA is TGTGCCAGCAGCGGTACCCTAGACAGTTACTACGAGCAGTACTTC. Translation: CASSGTLDSYYEQYF.

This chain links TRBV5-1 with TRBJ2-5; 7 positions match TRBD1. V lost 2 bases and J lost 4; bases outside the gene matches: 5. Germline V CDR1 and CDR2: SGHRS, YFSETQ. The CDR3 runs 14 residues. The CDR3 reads CASSFGTERETQYF. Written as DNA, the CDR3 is TGCGCCAGCAGCTTCGGGACAGAAAGAGAGACCCAGTACTTC. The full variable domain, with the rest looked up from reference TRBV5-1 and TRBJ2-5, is KAGVTQTPRYLIKTRGQQVTLSCSPISGHRSVSWYQQTPGQGLQFLFEYFSETQRNKGNFPGRFSGRQFSNSRSEMNVSTLELGDSALYLCASSFGTERETQYFGPGTRLLVL.

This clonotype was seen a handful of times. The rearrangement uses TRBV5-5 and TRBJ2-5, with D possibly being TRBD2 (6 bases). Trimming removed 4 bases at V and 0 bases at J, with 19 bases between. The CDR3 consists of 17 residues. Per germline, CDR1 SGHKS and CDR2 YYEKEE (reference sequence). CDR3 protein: CASSPKKSAGNQETQYF. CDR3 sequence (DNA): TGTGCCAGCAGCCCCAAGAAATCCGCGGGGAACCAAGAGACCCAGTACTTC.

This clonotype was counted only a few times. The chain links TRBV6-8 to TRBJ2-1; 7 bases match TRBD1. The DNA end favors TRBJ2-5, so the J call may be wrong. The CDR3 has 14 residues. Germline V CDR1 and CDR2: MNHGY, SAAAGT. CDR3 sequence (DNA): TGTGCCAGCAGTTACTACGACAGGGAGGAGACCCAGTACTTC. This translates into CASSYYDREETQYF.

CDR3 residues: CASSQMGPYNEQFF. The CDR3 DNA reads TGCGCCAGCAGCCAGATGGGACCCTACAATGAGCAGTTCTTC. This chain joins TRBV4-1 and TRBJ2-1; D could derive from TRBD1 or TRBD2 (5 bases each). V dropped 3 bases and J dropped 2 bases, with 8 bases sitting between them. This CDR3 is 14 amino acids long. The germline CDR1 and CDR2 sequences are MGHRA and YSYEKL.

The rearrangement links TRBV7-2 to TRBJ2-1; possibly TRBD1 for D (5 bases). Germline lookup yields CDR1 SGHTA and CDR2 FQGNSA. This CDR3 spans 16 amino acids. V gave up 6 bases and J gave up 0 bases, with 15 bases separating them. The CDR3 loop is CASRWTYLSSYNEQFF. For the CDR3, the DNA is TGTGCCAGCAGATGGACATATCTAAGCTCCTACAATGAGCAGTTCTTC.

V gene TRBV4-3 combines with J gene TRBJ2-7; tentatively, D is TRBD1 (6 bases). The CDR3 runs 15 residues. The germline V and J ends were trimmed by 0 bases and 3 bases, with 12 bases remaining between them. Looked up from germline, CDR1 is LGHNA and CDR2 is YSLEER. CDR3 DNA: TGCGCCAGCAGCCAAGAATACAGGGAGAGCTACGAGCAGTACTTC. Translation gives CASSQEYRESYEQYF.

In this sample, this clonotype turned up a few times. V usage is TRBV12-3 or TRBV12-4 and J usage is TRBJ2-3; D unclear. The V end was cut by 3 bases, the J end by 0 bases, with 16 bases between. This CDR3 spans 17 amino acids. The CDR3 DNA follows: TGTGCCAGCAGTTTGGCAGGCGTATCGGCTAGCACAGATACGCAGTATTTT. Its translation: CASSLAGVSASTDTQYF.

CDR3 sequence: CATSRVGTSGQETQYF. CDR3 coding DNA: TGTGCCACCAGCAGAGTAGGGACTAGCGGGCAAGAGACCCAGTACTTC. J is TRBJ2-5 and V is TRBV15; 12 nucleotides agree with TRBD2. Germline-derived CDR1 and CDR2 are LNHNV and YYDKDF (reference sequence). V trimming: 1 base; J trimming: 2 bases; junction bases outside the gene matches: 2. CDR3 length: 16 residues.

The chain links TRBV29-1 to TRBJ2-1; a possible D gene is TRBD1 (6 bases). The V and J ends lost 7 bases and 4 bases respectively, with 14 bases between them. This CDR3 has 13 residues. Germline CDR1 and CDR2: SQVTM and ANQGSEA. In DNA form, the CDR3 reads TGCAGCGCAACAGGGTCCCTATACAATGAGCAGTTCTTC. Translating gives CSATGSLYNEQFF.

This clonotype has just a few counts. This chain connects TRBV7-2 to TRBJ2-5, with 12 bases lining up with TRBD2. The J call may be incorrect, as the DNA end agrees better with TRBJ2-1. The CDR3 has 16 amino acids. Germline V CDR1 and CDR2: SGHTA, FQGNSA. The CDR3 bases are TGTGCCAGCAGCCCCCTAGCGGGGGGGCCCCGGAATGAGCAGTTCTTC. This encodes CASSPLAGGPRNEQFF.

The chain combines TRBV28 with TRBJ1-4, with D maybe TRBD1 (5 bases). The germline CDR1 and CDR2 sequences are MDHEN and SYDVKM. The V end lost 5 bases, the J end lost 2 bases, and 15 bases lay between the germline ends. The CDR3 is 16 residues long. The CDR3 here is CASSPGAGGTNEKLFF. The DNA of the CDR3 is TGTGCCAGCAGTCCCGGGGCGGGGGGGACTAATGAAAAACTGTTTTTT.

CDR3: CASSEGRAGGDEQFF. CDR3 DNA sequence: TGTGCCAGCAGTGAAGGCCGGGCAGGGGGCGATGAGCAGTTCTTC. The genes are TRBV2 and TRBJ2-1; 8 bases agree with TRBD1. V shed 1 base, J shed 8 bases, and the junction held 7 bases outside the gene matches. The CDR3 spans 15 residues. Per germline, CDR1 SNHLY and CDR2 FYNNEI. The full variable domain, completed using reference TRBV2 and TRBJ2-1, is EPEVTQTPSHQVTQMGQEVILRCVPISNHLYFYWYRQILGQKVEFLVSFYNNEISEKSEIFDDQFSVERPDGSNFTLKIRSTKLEDSAMYFCASSEGRAGGDEQFFGPGTRLTVL.

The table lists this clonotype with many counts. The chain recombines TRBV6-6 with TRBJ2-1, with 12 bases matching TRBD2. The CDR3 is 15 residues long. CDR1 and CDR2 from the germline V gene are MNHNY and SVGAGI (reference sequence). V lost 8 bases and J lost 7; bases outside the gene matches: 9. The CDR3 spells CASYASGRAGNEQFF. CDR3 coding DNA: TGTGCCAGCTACGCTAGCGGGAGGGCCGGGAATGAGCAGTTCTTC.

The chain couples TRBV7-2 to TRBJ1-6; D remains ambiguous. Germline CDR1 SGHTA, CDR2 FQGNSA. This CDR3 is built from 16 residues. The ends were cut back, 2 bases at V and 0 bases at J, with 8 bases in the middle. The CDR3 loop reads CASSLSSSSYNSPLHF. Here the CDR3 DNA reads TGTGCCAGCAGCTTATCTTCAAGCTCCTATAATTCACCCCTCCACTTT.

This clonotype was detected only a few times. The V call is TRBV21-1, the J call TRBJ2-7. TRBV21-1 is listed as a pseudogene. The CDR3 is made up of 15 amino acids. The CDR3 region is CASSNGKRGSYEQYF. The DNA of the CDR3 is TGTGCCAGCAGCAATGGTAAACGTGGTTCCTACGAGCAGTACTTC.

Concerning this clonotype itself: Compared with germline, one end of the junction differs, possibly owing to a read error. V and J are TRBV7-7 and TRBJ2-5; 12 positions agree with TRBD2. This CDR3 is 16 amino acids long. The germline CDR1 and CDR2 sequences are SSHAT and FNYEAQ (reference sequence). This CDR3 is CASSLGRLAGEETQYF. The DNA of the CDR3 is TGTGCTAGCAGCTTAGGGCGACTAGCGGGAGAAGAGACCCAGTACTTC. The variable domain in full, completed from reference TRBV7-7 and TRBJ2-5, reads GAGVSQSPRYKVTKRGQDVTLRCDPISSHATLYWYQQALGQGPEFLTYFNYEAQPDKSGLPSDRFSAERPEGSISTLTIQRTEQRDSAMYRCASSLGRLAGEETQYFGPGTRLLVL.

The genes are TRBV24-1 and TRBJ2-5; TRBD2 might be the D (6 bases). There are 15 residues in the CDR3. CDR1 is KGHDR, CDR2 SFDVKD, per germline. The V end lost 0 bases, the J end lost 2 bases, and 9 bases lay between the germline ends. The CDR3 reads CATSDLRGKQETQYF. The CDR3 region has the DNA TGTGCCACCAGTGATTTGCGGGGGAAACAAGAGACCCAGTACTTC.

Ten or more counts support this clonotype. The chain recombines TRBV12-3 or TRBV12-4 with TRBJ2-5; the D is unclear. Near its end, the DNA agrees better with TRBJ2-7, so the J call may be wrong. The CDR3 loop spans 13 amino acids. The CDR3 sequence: CASSLRPAYEQYF. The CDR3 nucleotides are TGTGCCAGCAGTTTACGACCGGCCTACGAGCAGTACTTC.

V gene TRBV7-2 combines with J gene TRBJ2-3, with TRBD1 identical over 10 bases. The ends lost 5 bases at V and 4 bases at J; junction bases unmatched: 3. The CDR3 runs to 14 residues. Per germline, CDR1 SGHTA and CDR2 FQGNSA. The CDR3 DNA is TGTGCCAGCAGCCGGGACAGGGGTGCAGATACGCAGTATTTT. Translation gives CASSRDRGADTQYF.

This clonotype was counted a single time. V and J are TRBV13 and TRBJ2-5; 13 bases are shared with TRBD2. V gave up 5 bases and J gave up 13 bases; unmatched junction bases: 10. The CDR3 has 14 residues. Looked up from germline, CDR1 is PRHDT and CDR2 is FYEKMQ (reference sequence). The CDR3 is CASSGVGLAGAMYF. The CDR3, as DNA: TGTGCCAGCAGCGGAGTCGGACTAGCGGGGGCTATGTACTTC. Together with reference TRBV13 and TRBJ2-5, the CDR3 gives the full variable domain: AAGVIQSPRHLIKEKRETATLKCYPIPRHDTVYWYQQGPGQDPQFLISFYEKMQSDKGSIPDRFSAQQFSDYHSELNMSSLELGDSALYFCASSGVGLAGAMYFGPGTRLLVL.

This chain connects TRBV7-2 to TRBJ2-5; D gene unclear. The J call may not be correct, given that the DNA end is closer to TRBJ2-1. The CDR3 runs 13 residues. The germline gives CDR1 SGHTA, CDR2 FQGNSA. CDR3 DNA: TGTGCCAGCAGCGGGTGGGCCGGGAATGAGCAGTTCTTC. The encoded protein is CASSGWAGNEQFF.

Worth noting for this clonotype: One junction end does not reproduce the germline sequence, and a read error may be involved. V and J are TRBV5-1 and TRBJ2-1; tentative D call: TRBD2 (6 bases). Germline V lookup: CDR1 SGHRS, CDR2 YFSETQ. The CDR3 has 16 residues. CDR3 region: CASSLASGEPGNGQFF. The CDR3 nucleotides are TGCGCCAGCAGCTTGGCCTCGGGAGAGCCTGGAAATGGGCAGTTCTTC. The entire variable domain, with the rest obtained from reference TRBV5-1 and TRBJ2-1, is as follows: KAGVTQTPRYLIKTRGQQVTLSCSPISGHRSVSWYQQTPGQGLQFLFEYFSETQRNKGNFPGRFSGRQFSNSRSEMNVSTLELGDSALYLCASSLASGEPGNGQFFGPGTRLTVL.